Below are 18 T cell receptor beta chains sequenced from a single sample in a study of shared clonotypes between healthy human individuals. In the naive CD8 group, cells lacked CD45RO and were positively selected for CCR7, so terminally differentiated effector memory CD45RA+ cells were left out. TCRdb's copy holds only in-frame clones and misses some; the assay was immunoSEQ multiplex PCR. The sample carries 2 million or so clones, less than 95% recorded once. Sequenced sample: naive CD8+ T cells sorted from blood. Receptors originate from a man younger than 35 in good health.

The chain links TRBV6-1 to TRBJ1-4; possible D gene TRBD1, 6 bases. Trimming pared 7 bases from V and 8 bases from J, leaving 20 bases between. CDR3 length: 15 residues. CDR1 and CDR2 from the germline V gene are MNHNS and SASEGT. The CDR3 nucleotides read TGTGCCAGCATTAGGGAAGGACAGATTAGAGAAAAACTGTTTTTT. Its protein product is CASIREGQIREKLFF.

CDR3 protein: CASSLSRAEGYSPLHF. Written as DNA, the CDR3 is TGTGCCAGCAGTTTATCGAGGGCAGAAGGGTATTCACCCCTCCACTTT. The V and J genes are TRBV27 and TRBJ1-6, with no clear D. Per the germline V gene, CDR1 is MNHEY and CDR2 is SMNVEV (reference sequence). V lost 0 bases, J lost 8 bases, and 14 bases lay in between. This CDR3 comprises 16 residues.

V is TRBV10-3 and J is TRBJ2-7; 14 positions match TRBD2. V trimming: 6 bases; J trimming: 5 bases; junction bases outside the gene matches: 9. Germline CDR1 is ENHRY and CDR2 is SYGVKD. The CDR3 loop spans 16 amino acids. CDR3 nucleotides: TGTGCCATCAGGGGACTAGCGGGAGACCGCCCCCACGAGCAGTACTTC. Translation gives CAIRGLAGDRPHEQYF.

In the case of this clone: The sample has other DNA sequences that encode this CDR3 too. This chain uses TRBV27 with TRBJ2-7; TRBD1 matches at 7 bases. CDR1 is MNHEY and CDR2 is SMNVEV in the germline V gene (reference sequence). The J segment lost 7 bases and the V segment lost 5 bases, leaving 5 bases of the junction unmatched. This CDR3 is 12 amino acids long. The CDR3 spells CASSTTGVEQYF. CDR3 sequence (DNA): TGTGCCAGCAGTACAACAGGGGTTGAGCAGTACTTC.

This chain connects TRBV5-4 to TRBJ2-6, with D tentatively TRBD1 (6 bases). Germline V gene sequence: CDR1 SGHNT, CDR2 YYREEE (reference sequence). CDR3 size: 15 residues. The V and J ends lost 4 bases and 4 bases respectively, with 12 bases between them. The CDR3 coding sequence is TGTGCCAGCAGCAATACAGGGACAGGGGCCAACGTCCTGACTTTC. It is translated as CASSNTGTGANVLTF.

The V call is TRBV6-5, the J call TRBJ2-5, with 9 bases that match TRBD2. Germline CDR1 is MNHEY and CDR2 is SVGAGI. The V segment lost 4 bases and the J segment 4 bases; nucleotides outside the gene matches: 10. The CDR3 has 16 amino acids. CDR3 residues: CASSFLAGAIIETQYF. The CDR3 DNA reads as TGTGCCAGCAGTTTCTTAGCGGGAGCAATTATAGAGACCCAGTACTTC.

This chain connects TRBV27 to TRBJ2-7, with D maybe TRBD2 (5 bases). Trimming took off 8 bases at V and 2 bases at J, with 13 bases between the two ends. Germline CDR1 MNHEY, CDR2 SMNVEV (reference sequence). This CDR3 region has 13 residues. The CDR3 nucleotides read TGTGCCAGCGCCCCGGGGTCAGCCTACGAGCAGTACTTC. Translating gives CASAPGSAYEQYF.

The CDR3 bases are TGTGCCAGCAGTGAAGATGACTTCCCGGGCTACACCTTC. This gives the protein CASSEDDFPGYTF. This chain uses TRBV6-1 with TRBJ1-2; D is ambiguous. Between the trimmed V and J ends, which lost 1 base and 8 bases, there was a span of 11 bases. Per the germline V gene, CDR1 is MNHNS and CDR2 is SASEGT. The CDR3 runs to 13 residues.

The rearrangement links TRBV4-2 to TRBJ2-7; TRBD1 aligns across 9 bases. Per germline, CDR1 LGHNA and CDR2 YNFKEQ. The CDR3 sequence is 16 residues long. V shed 0 bases and J 1 base; nucleotides not matched to a gene: 4. The chain's CDR3 is CASSQEPGQGSYEQYF. For the CDR3, the DNA is TGTGCCAGCAGCCAAGAGCCCGGACAGGGGTCCTACGAGCAGTACTTC.

The chain uses TRBV27 and TRBJ2-7, with TRBD1 matching over 9 bases. The V and J ends lost 2 bases and 5 bases, in that order; junction bases with no gene match: 4. The CDR3 consists of 14 residues. Germline V lookup: CDR1 MNHEY, CDR2 SMNVEV (reference sequence). The CDR3 here is CASSLAGQGHEQYF. CDR3 bases: TGTGCCAGCAGTTTAGCGGGACAGGGCCACGAGCAGTACTTC.

This clone occurred once. The V and J genes are TRBV7-6 and TRBJ2-7, with 9 bases that match TRBD1. The V and J ends lost 1 base and 5 bases, in that order; junction bases with no gene match: 6. The CDR3 is 15 amino acids. Germline loops: CDR1 SGHVS, CDR2 FNYEAQ. CDR3 DNA: TGTGCCAGCAGCTTAGGGACAGGGGAAGACCACGAGCAGTACTTC. Amino acid sequence: CASSLGTGEDHEQYF.

The CDR3 DNA is TGTGCCAGCAGTTTATTATGGCCGGCTAATTCACCCCTCCACTTT. Its protein is CASSLLWPANSPLHF. The chain recombines TRBV27 with TRBJ1-6; D uncertain. The V and J ends lost 1 base and 6 bases respectively, with 10 bases between them. Per germline, CDR1 MNHEY and CDR2 SMNVEV (reference sequence). The CDR3 is made up of 15 amino acids.

The DNA of the CDR3 is TGTGCCAGCAGTGACAGAAGTGCAGAAGAGACCCAGTACTTC. Translated, it gives CASSDRSAEETQYF. The chain couples TRBV2 to TRBJ2-5; no clear D gene. The CDR3 extends over 14 amino acids. Trimming cost V 3 bases and J 3 bases, with 11 bases left between them. Germline V gene sequence: CDR1 SNHLY, CDR2 FYNNEI.

Points on this clone: This same CDR3 is encoded by further DNA sequences in the sample. This chain uses TRBV10-2 with TRBJ2-7; D possibly corresponds to TRBD2 (6 bases). There are 12 residues in the CDR3. With 10 bases removed from V and 4 bases from J, the gap between germline ends came to 14 bases. Germline V CDR1 and CDR2: WSHSY, SAAADI. In nucleotides, the CDR3 is TGCGCCACTCGGGACTGGCCATACGAGCAGTACTTC. Residues: CATRDWPYEQYF.

The chain uses TRBV6-1 and TRBJ1-5, with a tentative D call TRBD1 (5 bases). Per the germline V gene, CDR1 is MNHNS and CDR2 is SASEGT. This CDR3 has 13 amino acids. Trimming shortened V by 3 bases and J by 4 bases, and 7 bases separated the two germline ends. Here the CDR3 DNA reads TGTGCCAGCAGTGAGACAGAGAATCAGCCCCAGCATTTT. Protein sequence: CASSETENQPQHF.

V is TRBV30 and J is TRBJ2-1; D perhaps matches TRBD2 (6 bases). The CDR3 is 16 amino acids. V was cut by 4 bases and J by 2 bases, with 18 bases left in between. CDR1 is GTSNPN and CDR2 is SVGIG in the germline V gene (reference sequence). In nucleotides, the CDR3 is TGTGCCTGGAACTATGTGGGGGGTCTTACCTACAATGAGCAGTTCTTC. As protein: CAWNYVGGLTYNEQFF.

The chain combines TRBV4-2 with TRBJ2-3, with D possibly matching TRBD2 (5 bases). Germline V lookup: CDR1 LGHNA, CDR2 YNFKEQ. CDR3 size: 13 residues. V was pared by 4 bases and J by 2 bases, with 7 bases between. The chain's CDR3 is CASSRTFTDTQYF. The CDR3 nucleotides read TGTGCCAGCAGCCGGACTTTCACAGATACGCAGTATTTT.

The chain uses TRBV6-1 and TRBJ2-2, with D hard to call. V was pared by 4 bases and J by 5 bases, with 8 bases between. Looked up from germline, CDR1 is MNHNS and CDR2 is SASEGT. The CDR3 sequence is 13 residues long. In DNA, the CDR3 is TGTGCCAGCAGTGTTATCAAGACCGGGGAGCTGTTTTTT. Amino acids: CASSVIKTGELFF.